This T cell receptor (beta chain) is drawn from a study of blood T cell repertoires in COVID-19. Study context: COVID-19 samples from acute and convalescent phases originated in the United States, Italy and Spain.

Only in-frame clones appear in the TCRdb table, and some are missing; sequencing was by immunoSEQ multiplex PCR. The sample lists about 130,000 clones, roughly four fifths occurring once. Trimming pared 6 bases from V and 7 bases from J, leaving 18 bases between. This CDR3 region has 15 residues. CDR1 is MNHEY, CDR2 SVGAGI, per germline. The TCR was taken from a man aged 30-40 years with COVID-19, enrolled during active disease. Sequencing was performed on peripheral blood. V is TRBV6-5 and J is TRBJ1-4; no firm D call. The CDR3 region is CASSPYRIPGEKLFF. The CDR3 coding sequence is TGTGCCAGCAGCCCGTATCGAATACCGGGTGAAAAACTGTTTTTT.